A few counts support the clone carrying this TCR beta chain. This record belongs to a study of CD8+ T cells in alopecia areata. With V trimmed by 1 base and J by 11 bases, 13 bases remained unmatched. Germline V CDR1 and CDR2: GTSNPN, SVGIG (reference sequence). The CDR3 consists of 14 residues. Treatment described: oral pan-JAK inhibitor, 5-10 mg twice daily. It was cDNA, reverse transcribed from extracted RNA, that served as the sequencing template. Here immunoSEQ multiplex PCR was the method, and the copy in TCRdb shows in-frame clones only, minus some. The sample holds more than 150,000 clones, approximately 51% seen once.

This TCR was sampled from a human donor with alopecia areata. The chain has TRBV30 and TRBJ2-7, with 8 nucleotides matching TRBD1. The sequenced sample was CD8+ T cells sorted from blood, obtained around week 54, from a patient treated with tofacitinib. This chain's CDR3 is CAWSAGTGGPLKYF. The DNA of the CDR3 is TGTGCCTGGAGTGCCGGGACAGGAGGCCCCCTAAAGTACTTC.